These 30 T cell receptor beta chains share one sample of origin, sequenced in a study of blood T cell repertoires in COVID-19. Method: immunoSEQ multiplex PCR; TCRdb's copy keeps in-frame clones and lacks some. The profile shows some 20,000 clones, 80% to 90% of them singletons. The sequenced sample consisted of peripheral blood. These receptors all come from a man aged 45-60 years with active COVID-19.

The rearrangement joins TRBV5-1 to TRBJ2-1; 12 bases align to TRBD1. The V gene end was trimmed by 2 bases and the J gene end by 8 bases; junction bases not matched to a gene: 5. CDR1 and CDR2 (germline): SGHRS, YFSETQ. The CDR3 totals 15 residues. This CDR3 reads CASSFTGTGGDEQFF. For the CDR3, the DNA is TGCGCCAGCAGCTTTACCGGGACAGGGGGCGATGAGCAGTTCTTC.

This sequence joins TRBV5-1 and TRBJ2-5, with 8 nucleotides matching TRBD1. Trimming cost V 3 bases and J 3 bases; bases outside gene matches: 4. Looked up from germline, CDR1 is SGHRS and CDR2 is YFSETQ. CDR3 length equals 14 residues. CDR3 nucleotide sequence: TGCGCCAGCAGCTCGGGACAGGCAAAAGAGACCCAGTACTTC. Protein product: CASSSGQAKETQYF.

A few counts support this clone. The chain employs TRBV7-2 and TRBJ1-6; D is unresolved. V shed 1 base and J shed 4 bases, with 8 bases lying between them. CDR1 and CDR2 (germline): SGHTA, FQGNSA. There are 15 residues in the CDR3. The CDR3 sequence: CASSLVGSYNSPLHF. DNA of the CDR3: TGTGCCAGCAGCTTAGTTGGCAGTTATAATTCACCCCTCCACTTT.

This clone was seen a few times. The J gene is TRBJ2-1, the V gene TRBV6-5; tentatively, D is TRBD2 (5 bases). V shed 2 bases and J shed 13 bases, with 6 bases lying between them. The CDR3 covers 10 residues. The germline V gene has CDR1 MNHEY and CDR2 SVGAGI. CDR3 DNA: TGTGCCAGCAGTTACCGGGGACAGTTCTTC. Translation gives CASSYRGQFF.

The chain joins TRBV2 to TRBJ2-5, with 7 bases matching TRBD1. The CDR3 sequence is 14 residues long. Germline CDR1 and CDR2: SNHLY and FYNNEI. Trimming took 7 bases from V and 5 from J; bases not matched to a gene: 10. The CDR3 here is CASTTGTVWETQYF. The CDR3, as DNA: TGTGCCAGCACCACCGGGACAGTGTGGGAGACCCAGTACTTC.

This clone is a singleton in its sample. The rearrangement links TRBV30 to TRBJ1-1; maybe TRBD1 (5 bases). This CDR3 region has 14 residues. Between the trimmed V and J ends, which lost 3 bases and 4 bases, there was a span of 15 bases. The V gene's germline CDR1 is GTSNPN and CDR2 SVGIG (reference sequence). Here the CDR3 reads CAWRGGFSVTEAFF. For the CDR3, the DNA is TGTGCCTGGAGGGGGGGGTTCTCCGTCACTGAAGCTTTCTTT.

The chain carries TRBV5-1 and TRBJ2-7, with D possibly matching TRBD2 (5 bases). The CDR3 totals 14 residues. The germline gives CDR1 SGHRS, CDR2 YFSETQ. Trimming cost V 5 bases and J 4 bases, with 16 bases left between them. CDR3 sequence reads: CASSPIGGLYEQYF. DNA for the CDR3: TGCGCCAGCAGTCCCATAGGCGGGCTATACGAGCAGTACTTC. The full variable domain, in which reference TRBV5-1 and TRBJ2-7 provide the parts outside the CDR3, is KAGVTQTPRYLIKTRGQQVTLSCSPISGHRSVSWYQQTPGQGLQFLFEYFSETQRNKGNFPGRFSGRQFSNSRSEMNVSTLELGDSALYLCASSPIGGLYEQYFGPGTRLTVT.

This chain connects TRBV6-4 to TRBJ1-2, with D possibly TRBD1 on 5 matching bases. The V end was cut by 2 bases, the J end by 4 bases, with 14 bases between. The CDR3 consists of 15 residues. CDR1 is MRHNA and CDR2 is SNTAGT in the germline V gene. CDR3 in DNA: TGTGCCAGCAGTGACACCGTACAGGCGCTCTATGGCTACACCTTC. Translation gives CASSDTVQALYGYTF.

CDR3: CASSYSWDNEAFF. In nucleotides, the CDR3 is TGTGCCAGCAGTTACTCGTGGGACAATGAAGCTTTCTTT. This chain connects TRBV6-5 to TRBJ1-1; tentative D call: TRBD1 (6 bases). Trimming pared 0 bases from V and 7 bases from J, leaving 9 bases between. This CDR3 spans 13 amino acids. CDR1 MNHEY and CDR2 SVGAGI come from the germline V gene.

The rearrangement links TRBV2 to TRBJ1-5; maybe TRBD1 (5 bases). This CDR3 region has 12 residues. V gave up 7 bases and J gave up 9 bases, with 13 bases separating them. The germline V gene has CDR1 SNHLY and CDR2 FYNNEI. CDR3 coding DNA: TGTGCCAGCACTCAAGGGGAAGGGCCCCAGCATTTT. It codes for CASTQGEGPQHF.

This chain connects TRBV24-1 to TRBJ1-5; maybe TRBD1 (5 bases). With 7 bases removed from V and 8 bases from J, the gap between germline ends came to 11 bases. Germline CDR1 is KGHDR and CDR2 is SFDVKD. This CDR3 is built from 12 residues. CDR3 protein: CATSREGEPQHF. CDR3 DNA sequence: TGTGCCACCAGCAGGGAAGGCGAGCCCCAGCATTTT.

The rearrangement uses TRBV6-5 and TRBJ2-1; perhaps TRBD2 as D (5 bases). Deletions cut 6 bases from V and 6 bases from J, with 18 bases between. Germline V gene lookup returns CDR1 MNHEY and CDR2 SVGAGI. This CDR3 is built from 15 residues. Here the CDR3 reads CASSPRSPRGNEQFF. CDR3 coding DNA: TGTGCCAGCAGCCCCAGGTCACCTCGGGGCAATGAGCAGTTCTTC.

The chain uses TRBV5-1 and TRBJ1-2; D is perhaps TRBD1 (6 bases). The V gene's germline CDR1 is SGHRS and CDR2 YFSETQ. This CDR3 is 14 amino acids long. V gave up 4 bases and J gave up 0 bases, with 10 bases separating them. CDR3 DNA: TGCGCCAGCAGCGGGACATCTTCTAACTATGGCTACACCTTC. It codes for CASSGTSSNYGYTF.

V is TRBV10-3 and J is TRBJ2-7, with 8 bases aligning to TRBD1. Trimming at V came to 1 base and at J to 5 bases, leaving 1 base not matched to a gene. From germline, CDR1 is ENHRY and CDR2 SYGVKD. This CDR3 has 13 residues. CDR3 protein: CAISELGQDEQYF. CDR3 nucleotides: TGTGCCATCAGTGAGTTGGGACAGGACGAGCAGTACTTC.

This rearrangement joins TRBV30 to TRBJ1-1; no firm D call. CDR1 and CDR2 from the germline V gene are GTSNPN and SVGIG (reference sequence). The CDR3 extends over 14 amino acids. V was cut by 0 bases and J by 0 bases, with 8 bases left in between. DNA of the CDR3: TGTGCCTGGAGTGTGGAGCGGTTGAACACTGAAGCTTTCTTT. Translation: CAWSVERLNTEAFF.

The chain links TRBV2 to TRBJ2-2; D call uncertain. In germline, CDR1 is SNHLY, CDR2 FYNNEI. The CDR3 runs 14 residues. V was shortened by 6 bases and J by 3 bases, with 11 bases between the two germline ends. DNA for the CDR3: TGTGCCAGCAGCCGGGTCAGATACACCGGGGAGCTGTTTTTT. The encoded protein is CASSRVRYTGELFF.

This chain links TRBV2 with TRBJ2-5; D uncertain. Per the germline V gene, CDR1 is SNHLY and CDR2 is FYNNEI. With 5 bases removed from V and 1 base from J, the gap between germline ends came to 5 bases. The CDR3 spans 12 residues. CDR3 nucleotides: TGTGCCAGCAGTTCCCTCCAAGAGACCCAGTACTTC. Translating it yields CASSSLQETQYF.

This CDR3 reads CASSLMGGTYNEQFF. CDR3 sequence (DNA): TGTGCCAGCAGCTTAATGGGGGGGACCTACAATGAGCAGTTCTTC. This chain connects TRBV7-3 to TRBJ2-1; 7 positions agree with TRBD2. The CDR3 has 15 amino acids. CDR1 and CDR2 (germline): SGHTA, FQGTGA. J was trimmed by 2 bases and V by 1 base; bases with no gene match: 2.

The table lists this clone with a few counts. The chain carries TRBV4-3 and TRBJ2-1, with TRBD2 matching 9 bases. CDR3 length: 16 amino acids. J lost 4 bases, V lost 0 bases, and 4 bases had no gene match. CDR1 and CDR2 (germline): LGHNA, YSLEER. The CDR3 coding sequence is TGCGCCAGCAGCCAAGATGTGACTAGCGGTTACAATGAGCAGTTCTTC. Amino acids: CASSQDVTSGYNEQFF.

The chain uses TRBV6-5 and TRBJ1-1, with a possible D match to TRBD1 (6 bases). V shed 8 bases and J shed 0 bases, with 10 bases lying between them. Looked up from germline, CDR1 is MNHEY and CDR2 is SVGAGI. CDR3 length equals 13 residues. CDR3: CASGAGVNTEAFF. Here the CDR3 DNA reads TGTGCCAGCGGGGCAGGGGTGAACACTGAAGCTTTCTTT.

DNA of the CDR3: TGCGCCAGCAGTCCGGGACACAACGGTTCACCCCTCCACTTT. It translates to CASSPGHNGSPLHF. This chain links TRBV23-1 with TRBJ1-6, with D maybe TRBD1 (6 bases). Being an ORF, TRBV23-1 has a function that is uncertain. Trimming left V 4 bases short and J 9 bases short, with 13 bases between. The CDR3 is made up of 14 amino acids.

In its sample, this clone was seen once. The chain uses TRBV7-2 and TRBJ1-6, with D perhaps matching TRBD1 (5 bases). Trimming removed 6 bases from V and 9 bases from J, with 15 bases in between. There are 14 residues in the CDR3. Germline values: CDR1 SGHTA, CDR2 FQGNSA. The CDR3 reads CASSPGPFSSPLHF. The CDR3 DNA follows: TGTGCCAGCAGTCCAGGGCCCTTTTCTTCACCCCTCCACTTT.

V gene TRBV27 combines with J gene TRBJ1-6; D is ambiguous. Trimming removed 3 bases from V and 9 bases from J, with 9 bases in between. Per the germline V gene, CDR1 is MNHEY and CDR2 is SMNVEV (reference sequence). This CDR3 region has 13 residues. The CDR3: CASSFGEGSPLHF. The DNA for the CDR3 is TGTGCCAGCAGTTTCGGGGAGGGTTCACCCCTCCACTTT.

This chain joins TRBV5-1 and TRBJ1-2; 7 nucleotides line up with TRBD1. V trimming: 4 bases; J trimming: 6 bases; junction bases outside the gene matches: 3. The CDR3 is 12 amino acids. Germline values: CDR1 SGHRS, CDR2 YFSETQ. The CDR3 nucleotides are TGCGCCAGCAGCCTTGACAGGGATGGCTACACCTTC. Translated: CASSLDRDGYTF.

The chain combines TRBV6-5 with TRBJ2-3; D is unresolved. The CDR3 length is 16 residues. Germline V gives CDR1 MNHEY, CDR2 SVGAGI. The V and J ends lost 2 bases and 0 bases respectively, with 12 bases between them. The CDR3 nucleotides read TGTGCCAGCAGTTACGTGGGCCTCAGCAGCACAGATACGCAGTATTTT. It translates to CASSYVGLSSTDTQYF.

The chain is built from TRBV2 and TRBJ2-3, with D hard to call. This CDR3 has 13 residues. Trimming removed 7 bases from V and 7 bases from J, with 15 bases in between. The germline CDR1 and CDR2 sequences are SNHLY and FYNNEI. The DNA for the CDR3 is TGTGCCAGCACCCTGGAAGAGGTGCATACGCAGTATTTT. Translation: CASTLEEVHTQYF. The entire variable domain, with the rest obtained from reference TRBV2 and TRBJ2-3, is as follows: EPEVTQTPSHQVTQMGQEVILRCVPISNHLYFYWYRQILGQKVEFLVSFYNNEISEKSEIFDDQFSVERPDGSNFTLKIRSTKLEDSAMYFCASTLEEVHTQYFGPGTRLTVL.

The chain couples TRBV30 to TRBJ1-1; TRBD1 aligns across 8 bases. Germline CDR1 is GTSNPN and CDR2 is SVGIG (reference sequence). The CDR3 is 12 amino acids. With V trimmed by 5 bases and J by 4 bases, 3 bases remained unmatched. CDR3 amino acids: CAWAGGVTEAFF. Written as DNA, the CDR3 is TGTGCCTGGGCAGGGGGCGTCACTGAAGCTTTCTTT.

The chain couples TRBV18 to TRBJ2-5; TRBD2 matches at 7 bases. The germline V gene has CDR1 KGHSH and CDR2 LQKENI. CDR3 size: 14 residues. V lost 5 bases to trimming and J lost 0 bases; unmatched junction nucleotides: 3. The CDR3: CASSESGDQETQYF. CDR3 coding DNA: TGTGCCAGCTCAGAGAGCGGGGACCAAGAGACCCAGTACTTC.

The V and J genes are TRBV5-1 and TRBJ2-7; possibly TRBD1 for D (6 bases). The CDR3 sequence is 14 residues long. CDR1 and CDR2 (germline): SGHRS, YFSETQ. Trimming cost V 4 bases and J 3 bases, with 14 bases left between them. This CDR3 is CASSRTDINYEQYF. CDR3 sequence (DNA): TGCGCCAGCAGCCGGACAGACATAAACTACGAGCAGTACTTC.

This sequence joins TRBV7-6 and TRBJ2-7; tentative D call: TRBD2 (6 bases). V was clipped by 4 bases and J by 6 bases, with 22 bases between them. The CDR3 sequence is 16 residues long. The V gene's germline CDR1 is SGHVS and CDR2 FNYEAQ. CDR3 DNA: TGTGCCAGCAGCTCTCAGGAGGGGCCCCTCCTTACCGAGCAGTACTTC. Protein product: CASSSQEGPLLTEQYF. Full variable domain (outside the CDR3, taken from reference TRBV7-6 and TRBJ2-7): GAGVSQSPRYKVTKRGQDVALRCDPISGHVSLYWYRQALGQGPEFLTYFNYEAQQDKSGLPNDRFSAERPEGSISTLTIQRTEQRDSAMYRCASSSQEGPLLTEQYFGPGTRLTVT.